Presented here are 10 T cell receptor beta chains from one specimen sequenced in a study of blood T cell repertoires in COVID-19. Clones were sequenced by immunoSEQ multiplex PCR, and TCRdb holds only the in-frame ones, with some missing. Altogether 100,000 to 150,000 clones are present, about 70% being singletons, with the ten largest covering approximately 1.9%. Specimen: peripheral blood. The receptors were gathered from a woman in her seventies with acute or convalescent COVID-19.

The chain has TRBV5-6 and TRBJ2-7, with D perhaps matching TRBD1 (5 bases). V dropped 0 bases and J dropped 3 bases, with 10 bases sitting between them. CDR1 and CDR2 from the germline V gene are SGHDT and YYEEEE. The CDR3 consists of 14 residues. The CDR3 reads CASSLGTKDYEQYF. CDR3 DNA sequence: TGTGCCAGCAGCTTGGGGACAAAAGACTACGAGCAGTACTTC.

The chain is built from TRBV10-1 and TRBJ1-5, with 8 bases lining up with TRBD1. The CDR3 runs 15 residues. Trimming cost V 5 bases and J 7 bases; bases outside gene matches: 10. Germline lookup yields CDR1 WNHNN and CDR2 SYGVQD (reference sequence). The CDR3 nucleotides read TGCGCCAGCAGTTTAGAGACAGGGGAGGAACAGCCCCAGCATTTT. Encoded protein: CASSLETGEEQPQHF.

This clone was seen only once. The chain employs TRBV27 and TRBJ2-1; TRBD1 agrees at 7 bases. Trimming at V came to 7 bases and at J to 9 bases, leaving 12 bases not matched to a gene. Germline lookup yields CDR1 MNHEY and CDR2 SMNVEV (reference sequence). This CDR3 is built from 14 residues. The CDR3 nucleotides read TGTGCCAGCACCGTAACAGGGGTGCTACCTGAGCAGTTCTTC. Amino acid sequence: CASTVTGVLPEQFF.

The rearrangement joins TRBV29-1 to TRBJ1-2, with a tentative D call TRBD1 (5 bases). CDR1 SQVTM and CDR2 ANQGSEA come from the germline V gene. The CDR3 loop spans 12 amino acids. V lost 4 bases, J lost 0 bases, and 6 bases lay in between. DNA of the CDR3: TGCAGCGTTGGACAGCCTAACTATGGCTACACCTTC. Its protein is CSVGQPNYGYTF.

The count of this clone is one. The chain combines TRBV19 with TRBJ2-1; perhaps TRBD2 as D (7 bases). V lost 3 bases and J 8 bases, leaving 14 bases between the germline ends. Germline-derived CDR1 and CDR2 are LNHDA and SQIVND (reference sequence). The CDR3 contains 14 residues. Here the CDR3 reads CASSILGGRDEQFF. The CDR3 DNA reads TGTGCCAGTAGTATTCTCGGGGGGCGGGATGAGCAGTTCTTC.

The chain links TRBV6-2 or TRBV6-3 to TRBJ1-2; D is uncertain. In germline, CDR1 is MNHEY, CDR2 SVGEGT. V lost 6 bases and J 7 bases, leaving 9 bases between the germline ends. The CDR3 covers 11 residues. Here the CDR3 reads CASSMRGGYTF. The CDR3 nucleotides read TGTGCCAGCAGCATGCGCGGTGGCTACACCTTC.

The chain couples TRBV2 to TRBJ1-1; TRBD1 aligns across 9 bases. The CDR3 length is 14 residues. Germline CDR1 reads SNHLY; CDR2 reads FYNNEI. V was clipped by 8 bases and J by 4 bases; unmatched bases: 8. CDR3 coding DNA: TGTGCCAGCCAACAGGGGGCGCCGGGCACTGAAGCTTTCTTT. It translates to CASQQGAPGTEAFF.

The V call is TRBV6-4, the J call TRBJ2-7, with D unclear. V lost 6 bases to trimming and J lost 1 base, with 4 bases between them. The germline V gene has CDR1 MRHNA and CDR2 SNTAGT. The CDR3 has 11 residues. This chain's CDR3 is CASSRSYEQYF. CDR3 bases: TGTGCCAGCAGCAGATCCTACGAGCAGTACTTC.

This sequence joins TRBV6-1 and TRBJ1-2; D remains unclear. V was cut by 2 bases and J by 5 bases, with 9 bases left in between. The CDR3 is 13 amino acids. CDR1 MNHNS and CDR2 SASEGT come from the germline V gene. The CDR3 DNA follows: TGTGCCAGCAGTGAAATGGGAGGGTATGGCTACACCTTC. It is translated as CASSEMGGYGYTF.

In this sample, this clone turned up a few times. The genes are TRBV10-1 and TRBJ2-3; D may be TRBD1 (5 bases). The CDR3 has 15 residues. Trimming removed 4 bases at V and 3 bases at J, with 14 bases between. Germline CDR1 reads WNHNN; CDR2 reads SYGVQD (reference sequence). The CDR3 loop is CASSAGHLPTDTQYF. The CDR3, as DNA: TGCGCCAGCAGTGCAGGACACCTCCCGACAGATACGCAGTATTTT.